These 20 T cell receptor beta chains were all obtained from the same sample, sequenced in a study of OX40 agonist ivuxolimab in advanced cancers. Sequencing was performed with immunoSEQ multiplex PCR; in TCRdb, only in-frame clones are kept and a portion is missing. The data hold about 110,000 clones, with around 93% observed a single time. The sample in question was CD4+ or CD8+ T cells sorted from blood, obtained in a trial of the OX40 agonist ivuxolimab. The receptors were sampled from an adult with an advanced solid tumor such as melanoma, head and neck, liver or kidney cancer.

The rearrangement links TRBV10-3 to TRBJ2-1, with TRBD2 identical over 15 bases. The CDR3 length is 15 residues. CDR1 is ENHRY, CDR2 SYGVKD, per germline. The junction had 2 bases not matched to a gene; V was cut back by 7 bases and J by 4 bases. Written as DNA, the CDR3 is TGTGCCATCACTGGGACTAGCGGGGGGTACAATGAGCAGTTCTTC. It is translated as CAITGTSGGYNEQFF.

The V and J genes are TRBV27 and TRBJ2-7, with D perhaps TRBD1 (6 bases). The germline V gene encodes CDR1 MNHEY and CDR2 SMNVEV (reference sequence). CDR3 length equals 12 residues. Trimming stripped 8 bases from V and 7 bases from J, with 15 bases between. The CDR3 coding sequence is TGTGCCAGCCAGAGTACAGGGCAGGAGCAGTACTTC. Translation gives CASQSTGQEQYF.

The chain is built from TRBV6-6 and TRBJ1-4; maybe TRBD1 (5 bases). V dropped 7 bases and J dropped 2 bases, with 11 bases sitting between them. The CDR3 spans 14 residues. Germline CDR1 reads MNHNY; CDR2 reads SVGAGI (reference sequence). For the CDR3, the DNA is TGTGCCAGCACCGCGGGGGGTACTAATGAAAAACTGTTTTTT. Translation: CASTAGGTNEKLFF.

The rearrangement joins TRBV6-6 to TRBJ1-5, with D unresolved. This CDR3 spans 15 amino acids. CDR1 is MNHNY and CDR2 is SVGAGI in the germline V gene (reference sequence). V was trimmed by 4 bases and J by 1 base, leaving 11 bases between them. CDR3 loop: CASSFNQLSNQPQHF. CDR3 nucleotides: TGTGCCAGCAGTTTTAATCAATTGAGCAATCAGCCCCAGCATTTT.

This sequence joins TRBV5-8 and TRBJ1-5; D is perhaps TRBD1 (6 bases). V lost 0 bases and J 9 bases, leaving 19 bases between the germline ends. The germline gives CDR1 SGHTS, CDR2 YDEGEE. The CDR3 length is 16 residues. CDR3 amino acids: CASSLGWRGAVGPQHF. For the CDR3, the DNA is TGTGCCAGCAGCTTGGGATGGCGGGGGGCGGTCGGGCCCCAGCATTTT.

This chain links TRBV5-4 with TRBJ2-1; D is unresolved. The CDR3 has 14 residues. Germline V gene sequence: CDR1 SGHNT, CDR2 YYREEE (reference sequence). V lost 4 bases, J lost 3 bases, and 11 bases lay in between. CDR3 loop: CASSQVTLYNEQFF. The CDR3 coding sequence is TGTGCCAGCAGCCAAGTCACCCTCTACAATGAGCAGTTCTTC.

The rearrangement links TRBV27 to TRBJ2-3, with 9 bases that match TRBD1. Germline assignment: CDR1 MNHEY and CDR2 SMNVEV (reference sequence). There are 13 residues in the CDR3. V lost 8 bases to trimming and J lost 3 bases; unmatched junction nucleotides: 3. As DNA, the CDR3 is TGTGCCAGCCGGGACAGGGTAACAGATACGCAGTATTTT. It encodes CASRDRVTDTQYF.

The V call is TRBV6-5, the J call TRBJ1-5; 7 positions match TRBD1. CDR3 length: 15 amino acids. Germline V lookup: CDR1 MNHEY, CDR2 SVGAGI. J gave up 2 bases and V 6 bases, and 7 bases lay outside the gene matches. The CDR3 sequence: CASRPTGLGNQPQHF. The CDR3 DNA sequence: TGTGCCAGCAGACCGACAGGGCTCGGCAATCAGCCCCAGCATTTT.

V is TRBV11-3 and J is TRBJ2-6; D not resolved. The germline gives CDR1 SGHNT, CDR2 YENEEA. Trimming removed 10 bases from V and 4 bases from J, with 14 bases in between. This CDR3 has 14 residues. The CDR3 loop is CATQDLGGANVLTF. The CDR3 bases are TGTGCCACGCAAGACTTGGGGGGGGCCAACGTCCTGACTTTC.

The gene calls are TRBV11-1 and TRBJ1-1; D call uncertain. Germline V gene sequence: CDR1 SGHAT, CDR2 FQDESV (reference sequence). There are 13 residues in the CDR3. Trimming stripped 3 bases from V and 2 bases from J, with 7 bases between. CDR3 in amino acids: CASSLNTNTEAFF. In DNA form, the CDR3 reads TGTGCCAGCAGCTTGAACACCAACACTGAAGCTTTCTTT.

This chain joins TRBV5-1 and TRBJ2-3, with 10 bases identical to TRBD1. In germline, CDR1 is SGHRS, CDR2 YFSETQ. V trimming: 3 bases; J trimming: 6 bases; junction bases outside the gene matches: 7. This CDR3 is built from 15 residues. The CDR3 DNA is TGCGCCAGCAGCTCCGGACAGGGGGAGCGGGATACGCAGTATTTT. It codes for CASSSGQGERDTQYF.

V gene TRBV5-4 combines with J gene TRBJ2-5, with D hard to call. The CDR3 runs 12 residues. Trimming cost V 4 bases and J 5 bases, with 9 bases left between them. The germline V gene encodes CDR1 SGHNT and CDR2 YYREEE (reference sequence). CDR3 DNA: TGTGCCAGCAGCCCGAATAGGGAGACCCAGTACTTC. This gives the protein CASSPNRETQYF.

CDR3 residues: CASSLVGTGPFNEKLFF. CDR3 DNA: TGTGCCAGCAGCTTAGTTGGGACAGGGCCTTTCAATGAAAAACTGTTTTTT. The chain combines TRBV7-8 with TRBJ1-4; 9 bases line up with TRBD1. The CDR3 runs 17 residues. The J segment lost 5 bases and the V segment lost 1 base, leaving 8 bases of the junction unmatched. Per the germline V gene, CDR1 is SGHVS and CDR2 is FQNEAQ.

The chain has TRBV2 and TRBJ2-3; a weak D match, TRBD2 (5 bases). Germline assignment: CDR1 SNHLY and CDR2 FYNNEI. V lost 2 bases and J 9 bases, leaving 18 bases between the germline ends. The CDR3 contains 15 residues. CDR3: CASSEFEGPVSTQYF. The DNA of the CDR3 is TGTGCCAGCAGTGAATTTGAGGGCCCAGTGAGCACGCAGTATTTT.

This clone has a single count. The V and J genes are TRBV7-9 and TRBJ2-7; 13 bases are shared with TRBD2. The CDR3 is 18 residues long. In germline, CDR1 is SEHNR, CDR2 FQNEAQ (reference sequence). The V and J ends lost 5 bases and 0 bases, in that order; junction bases with no gene match: 10. The CDR3 sequence: CASSQTGLAGPHSYEQYF. In DNA form, the CDR3 reads TGTGCCAGCAGCCAAACGGGACTAGCGGGACCTCACTCCTACGAGCAGTACTTC. Using reference TRBV7-9 and TRBJ2-7 for the parts outside the CDR3, the full variable domain is DTGVSQNPRHKITKRGQNVTFRCDPISEHNRLYWYRQTLGQGPEFLTYFQNEAQLEKSRLLSDRFSAERPKGSFSTLEIQRTEQGDSAMYLCASSQTGLAGPHSYEQYFGPGTRLTVT.

This CDR3 reads CASSQGGSGNTIYF. CDR3 DNA sequence: TGCGCCAGCAGCCAAGGCGGGTCTGGAAACACCATATATTTT. The chain employs TRBV5-1 and TRBJ1-3; D not resolved. The V gene lost 4 bases and the J gene lost 1 base, with 9 bases spanning the gap. This CDR3 is built from 14 residues. CDR1 is SGHRS and CDR2 is YFSETQ in the germline V gene.

The chain is built from TRBV7-8 and TRBJ2-3, with 9 bases fitting TRBD2. The CDR3 runs to 16 residues. CDR1 and CDR2 from the germline V gene are SGHVS and FQNEAQ. V was clipped by 2 bases and J by 1 base; unmatched bases: 4. CDR3: CASSLPLAGGTDTQYF. The CDR3 DNA follows: TGTGCCAGCAGCTTACCCTTAGCGGGGGGCACAGATACGCAGTATTTT.

The J gene is TRBJ1-3, the V gene TRBV6-6; D remains ambiguous. V gave up 4 bases and J gave up 4 bases, with 5 bases separating them. Germline V gives CDR1 MNHNY, CDR2 SVGAGI (reference sequence). The CDR3 runs to 12 residues. As DNA, the CDR3 is TGTGCCAGCAGTTCGCAGGGAAACACCATATATTTT. Residues: CASSSQGNTIYF.

Regarding this clone: The junction departs from germline at one end; a sequencing error may be responsible. The chain links TRBV7-9 to TRBJ2-5, with TRBD2 matching 10 bases. The CDR3 runs to 13 residues. Germline CDR1 and CDR2: SEHNR and FQNEAQ (reference sequence). CDR3 nucleotide sequence: TGTGCCAGCAGGTTAGCGGGAGGAGAGACCCAGTACTTC. Translated: CASRLAGGETQYF.

The chain employs TRBV15 and TRBJ1-3; TRBD1 matches 7 bases. Germline trimming cut 0 bases from V and 0 bases from J; bases unmatched to any gene: 5. Germline assignment: CDR1 LNHNV and CDR2 YYDKDF (reference sequence). The CDR3 covers 17 residues. CDR3 amino acids: CATSRDDRVISGNTIYF. CDR3 DNA: TGTGCCACCAGCAGAGATGACAGGGTGATCTCTGGAAACACCATATATTTT. The full variable domain, in which reference TRBV15 and TRBJ1-3 provide the parts outside the CDR3, is DAMVIQNPRYQVTQFGKPVTLSCSQTLNHNVMYWYQQKSSQAPKLLFHYYDKDFNNEADTPDNFQSRRPNTSFCFLDIRSPGLGDTAMYLCATSRDDRVISGNTIYFGEGSWLTVV.